The 20 T cell receptor beta chains given below trace back to one sample, sequenced in a study of shared clonotypes between healthy human individuals. Here immunoSEQ multiplex PCR was the method, and the copy in TCRdb shows in-frame clones only, minus some. The table shows over 2 million clones, with roughly 94% occurring only once. The sequencing sample was made of naive CD4+ T cells sorted from blood. Subset: CD45RA+ positively selected. Source of these receptors: a man aged 18-30 years in good health.

Turning to this clone: The identical CDR3 is also encoded by other nucleotide sequences in the sample. The V gene is TRBV5-1, the J gene TRBJ2-5; 9 bases are a match to TRBD2. V lost 0 bases to trimming and J lost 2 bases; unmatched junction nucleotides: 2. This CDR3 region has 15 residues. Germline assignment: CDR1 SGHRS and CDR2 YFSETQ. Here the CDR3 reads CASSLVSGGQETQYF. The CDR3 bases are TGCGCCAGCAGCTTGGTCAGCGGGGGGCAAGAGACCCAGTACTTC.

The J gene is TRBJ1-4, the V gene TRBV5-4, with a weak D call TRBD1 (5 bases). The CDR3 is 15 amino acids. V was pared by 4 bases and J by 5 bases, with 15 bases between. Germline V CDR1 and CDR2: SGHNT, YYREEE (reference sequence). The CDR3 reads CASSPGGAPNEKLFF. The CDR3 bases are TGTGCCAGCAGCCCTGGTGGGGCCCCCAATGAAAAACTGTTTTTT.

The count of this clone is one. The genes are TRBV6-6 and TRBJ2-5; 8 bases fit TRBD2. Germline-derived CDR1 and CDR2 are MNHNY and SVGAGI (reference sequence). The CDR3 extends over 15 amino acids. The V gene end was trimmed by 11 bases and the J gene end by 8 bases; junction bases not matched to a gene: 19. The CDR3 spells CAAQESGGASLTQYF. Here the CDR3 DNA reads TGTGCCGCTCAGGAAAGCGGGGGCGCTTCTTTAACCCAGTACTTC.

The chain couples TRBV5-1 to TRBJ2-5; 13 bases map to TRBD2. The CDR3 has 18 residues. V trimming: 0 bases; J trimming: 5 bases; junction bases outside the gene matches: 10. Germline values: CDR1 SGHRS, CDR2 YFSETQ. CDR3 amino acids: CASSLEATSGRIGETQYF. The CDR3 coding sequence is TGCGCCAGCAGCTTGGAGGCGACTAGCGGGAGGATCGGGGAGACCCAGTACTTC.

The chain combines TRBV5-1 with TRBJ1-6; possibly TRBD1 for D (6 bases). The CDR3 is 14 residues long. Germline V gene data show CDR1 as SGHRS and CDR2 as YFSETQ. Trimming took off 1 base at V and 11 bases at J, with 13 bases between the two ends. CDR3 amino acids: CASSLSEGETPLHF. In DNA form, the CDR3 reads TGCGCCAGCAGCTTGTCGGAGGGGGAAACACCCCTCCACTTT. Variable domain in full (rest from reference TRBV5-1 and TRBJ1-6): KAGVTQTPRYLIKTRGQQVTLSCSPISGHRSVSWYQQTPGQGLQFLFEYFSETQRNKGNFPGRFSGRQFSNSRSEMNVSTLELGDSALYLCASSLSEGETPLHFGNGTRLTVT.

Notes on this clone: The same CDR3 can be traced to other DNA sequences in this sample. The CDR3 DNA sequence: TGTGCCAGCTCACCAGGGGCCAACACCGGGGAGCTGTTTTTT. This codes for CASSPGANTGELFF. The chain carries TRBV18 and TRBJ2-2, with D possibly TRBD1 on 5 matching bases. CDR3 length: 14 amino acids. Germline assignment: CDR1 KGHSH and CDR2 LQKENI. The V and J ends lost 2 bases and 2 bases respectively, with 6 bases between them. Drawing the rest from reference TRBV18 and TRBJ2-2, the complete variable domain is NAGVMQNPRHLVRRRGQEARLRCSPMKGHSHVYWYRQLPEEGLKFMVYLQKENIIDESGMPKERFSAEFPKEGPSILRIQQVVRGDSAAYFCASSPGANTGELFFGEGSRLTVL.

The genes are TRBV2 and TRBJ2-3, with unresolved D. V lost 8 bases, J lost 4 bases, and 10 bases lay in between. Germline loops: CDR1 SNHLY, CDR2 FYNNEI. The CDR3 has 12 amino acids. The CDR3 here is CASSAQPDTQYF. In DNA, the CDR3 is TGTGCCAGCTCGGCACAGCCAGATACGCAGTATTTT.

This chain uses TRBV27 with TRBJ2-1; D tentatively fits TRBD1 or TRBD2 (6 bases each). The CDR3 contains 15 residues. Germline CDR1 is MNHEY and CDR2 is SMNVEV (reference sequence). The V gene lost 7 bases and the J gene lost 7 bases, with 20 bases spanning the gap. The CDR3 sequence: CASNIKGGFRNEQFF. CDR3 nucleotide sequence: TGTGCCAGCAATATTAAAGGGGGGTTTCGGAATGAGCAGTTCTTC.

CDR3 nucleotides: TGTGCCAGCAGTTTGGACCGCAGCGAGCAGTACTTC. Protein product: CASSLDRSEQYF. The rearrangement links TRBV6-5 to TRBJ2-7; D is uncertain. The CDR3 loop spans 12 amino acids. CDR1 and CDR2 (germline): MNHEY, SVGAGI. V was shortened by 4 bases and J by 6 bases, with 10 bases between the two germline ends.

This chain links TRBV5-4 with TRBJ1-2, with 10 bases matching TRBD1. The ends lost 4 bases at V and 6 bases at J; junction bases unmatched: 3. This CDR3 is 13 amino acids long. CDR1 SGHNT and CDR2 YYREEE come from the germline V gene (reference sequence). CDR3 sequence (DNA): TGTGCCAGCAGCCCGGACAGGGGGAATGGCTACACCTTC. Protein: CASSPDRGNGYTF.

The gene calls are TRBV5-6 and TRBJ2-7; 7 bases line up with TRBD2. The V gene's germline CDR1 is SGHDT and CDR2 YYEEEE. Trimming cost V 0 bases and J 0 bases; bases outside gene matches: 3. The CDR3 totals 15 residues. This CDR3 reads CASSLVSSGSYEQYF. CDR3 in DNA: TGTGCCAGCAGCTTGGTGTCTAGCGGCTCCTACGAGCAGTACTTC. Drawing the rest from reference TRBV5-6 and TRBJ2-7, the complete variable domain is DAGVTQSPTHLIKTRGQQVTLRCSPKSGHDTVSWYQQALGQGPQFIFQYYEEEERQRGNFPDRFSGHQFPNYSSELNVNALLLGDSALYLCASSLVSSGSYEQYFGPGTRLTVT.

J is TRBJ2-5 and V is TRBV5-6; TRBD1 matches 9 bases. This CDR3 comprises 15 residues. J lost 5 bases, V lost 4 bases, and 9 bases had no gene match. Germline V CDR1 and CDR2: SGHDT, YYEEEE. The CDR3, as DNA: TGTGCCAGCAGCCCTGGAGGACAGGGGAAGGAGACCCAGTACTTC. This translates into CASSPGGQGKETQYF.

This clone was seen only once. The chain employs TRBV6-1 and TRBJ1-1, with D unresolved. Germline CDR1 reads MNHNS; CDR2 reads SASEGT. This CDR3 region has 13 residues. V was trimmed by 3 bases and J by 1 base, leaving 6 bases between them. CDR3: CASSDRRNTEAFF. The DNA for the CDR3 is TGTGCCAGCAGTGACAGGAGGAACACTGAAGCTTTCTTT.

The J gene is TRBJ2-5, the V gene TRBV5-4; 7 bases map to TRBD1. V shed 4 bases, J shed 2 bases, and the junction held 2 bases outside the gene matches. The CDR3 has 13 amino acids. Germline CDR1 SGHNT, CDR2 YYREEE (reference sequence). CDR3 protein: CASSGQVQETQYF. The DNA for the CDR3 is TGTGCCAGCAGCGGACAGGTTCAAGAGACCCAGTACTTC.

This clone turned up a few times. The sample contains more than one DNA sequence encoding this CDR3. This chain's CDR3 is CASSLSGDNQPQHF. In nucleotides, the CDR3 is TGTGCCAGCAGTTTATCAGGTGACAATCAGCCCCAGCATTTT. The genes are TRBV27 and TRBJ1-5; D gene uncertain. Between the trimmed V and J ends, which lost 0 bases and 3 bases, there was a span of 6 bases. The CDR3 is 14 amino acids. CDR1 is MNHEY and CDR2 is SMNVEV in the germline V gene (reference sequence).

The rearrangement links TRBV6-6 to TRBJ2-7, with D perhaps matching TRBD2 (5 bases). The length of the CDR3 is 14 residues. V was shortened by 5 bases and J by 5 bases, with 16 bases between the two germline ends. Germline V gene lookup returns CDR1 MNHNY and CDR2 SVGAGI (reference sequence). The CDR3 protein is CASSQITSGDEQYF. CDR3 nucleotide sequence: TGTGCCAGCAGTCAAATAACAAGCGGCGACGAGCAGTACTTC.

The count of this clone is one. The chain combines TRBV5-4 with TRBJ1-2; tentatively, D is TRBD1 (5 bases). The CDR3 covers 13 residues. V was cut by 4 bases and J by 5 bases, with 12 bases left in between. Germline V gene lookup returns CDR1 SGHNT and CDR2 YYREEE (reference sequence). The CDR3 DNA sequence: TGTGCCAGCAGCCCTGACAGTTTTTATGGCTACACCTTC. Residues: CASSPDSFYGYTF.

J is TRBJ2-5 and V is TRBV5-1; tentatively, D is TRBD1 or TRBD2 (5 bases each). Germline-derived CDR1 and CDR2 are SGHRS and YFSETQ. This CDR3 is built from 13 residues. V gave up 2 bases and J gave up 4 bases, with 9 bases separating them. CDR3 sequence reads: CASSLGTLETQYF. CDR3 sequence (DNA): TGCGCCAGCAGCTTAGGGACCTTAGAGACCCAGTACTTC.

This clone was observed a single time. This chain uses TRBV30 with TRBJ1-4, with D possibly TRBD1 on 6 matching bases. The CDR3 has 15 residues. The germline V gene encodes CDR1 GTSNPN and CDR2 SVGIG (reference sequence). Trimming removed 0 bases at V and 4 bases at J, with 12 bases between. The CDR3 DNA reads TGTGCCTGGAGTGTCGGGACACGGCTTAATGAAAAACTGTTTTTT. Translated, it gives CAWSVGTRLNEKLFF.

V and J are TRBV6-5 and TRBJ1-1; D perhaps matches TRBD1 (6 bases). Germline V gene sequence: CDR1 MNHEY, CDR2 SVGAGI. V was trimmed by 2 bases and J by 1 base, leaving 8 bases between them. The CDR3 is made up of 14 amino acids. For the CDR3, the DNA is TGTGCCAGCAGTTACCGGACAGAGAACACTGAAGCTTTCTTT. This translates into CASSYRTENTEAFF.